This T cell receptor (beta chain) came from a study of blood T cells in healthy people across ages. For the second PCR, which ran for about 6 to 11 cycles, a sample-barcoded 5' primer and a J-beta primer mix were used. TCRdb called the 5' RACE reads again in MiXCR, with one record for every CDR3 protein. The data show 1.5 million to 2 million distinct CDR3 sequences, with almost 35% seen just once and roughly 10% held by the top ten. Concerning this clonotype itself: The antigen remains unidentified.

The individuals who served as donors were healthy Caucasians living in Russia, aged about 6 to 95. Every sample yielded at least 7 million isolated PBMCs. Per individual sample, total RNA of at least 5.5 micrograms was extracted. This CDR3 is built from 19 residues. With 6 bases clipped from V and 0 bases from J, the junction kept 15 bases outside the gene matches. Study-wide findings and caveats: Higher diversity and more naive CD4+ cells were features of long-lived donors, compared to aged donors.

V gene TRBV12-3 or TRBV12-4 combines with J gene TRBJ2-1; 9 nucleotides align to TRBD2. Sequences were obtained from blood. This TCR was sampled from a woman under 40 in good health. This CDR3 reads CASSPPGSGGPFSYNEQFF. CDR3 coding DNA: TGTGCCAGCAGCCCACCGGGTAGCGGGGGCCCTTTCTCCTACAATGAGCAGTTCTTC.